These 26 T cell receptor beta chains originate from one sample sequenced in a study of technical replicates of blood from a few donors. Here immunoSEQ multiplex PCR was the method, and the copy in TCRdb shows in-frame clones only, minus some. The repertoire consists of just over 15,000 clones, with approximately 88% occurring once and the leading ten covering around an eighth. Sequenced input: PBMCs. The receptors come from a human donor in good health.

The chain combines TRBV19 with TRBJ2-1; unclear D gene. Germline CDR1 and CDR2: LNHDA and SQIVND (reference sequence). Trimming pared 5 bases from V and 5 bases from J, leaving 10 bases between. The CDR3 covers 13 residues. CDR3 nucleotides: TGTGCCAGTAGTTTGCAGGCCCACAATGAGCAGTTCTTC. Residues: CASSLQAHNEQFF.

The V call is TRBV6-4, the J call TRBJ2-1; TRBD2 agrees at 7 bases. This CDR3 region has 15 residues. Trimming took 6 bases from V and 4 from J; bases not matched to a gene: 9. The germline CDR1 and CDR2 sequences are MRHNA and SNTAGT. The CDR3 sequence is CASSDSWGGYNEQFF. CDR3 DNA sequence: TGTGCCAGCAGCGACAGTTGGGGAGGGTACAATGAGCAGTTCTTC.

The chain uses TRBV5-1 and TRBJ2-3, with unresolved D. Trimming shortened V by 0 bases and J by 2 bases, and 10 bases separated the two germline ends. The CDR3 runs 15 residues. In germline, CDR1 is SGHRS, CDR2 YFSETQ. The CDR3 sequence: CASSLVGQTTDTQYF. CDR3 bases: TGCGCCAGCAGCTTGGTGGGCCAAACCACAGATACGCAGTATTTT.

The rearrangement joins TRBV9 to TRBJ2-3, with 9 bases fitting TRBD2. CDR3 size: 17 residues. Germline loops: CDR1 SGDLS, CDR2 YYNGEE. V gave up 2 bases and J gave up 1 base; unmatched junction bases: 8. Written as DNA, the CDR3 is TGTGCCAGCAGCGTTTTAGCGGGAGCGTCTGGCACAGATACGCAGTATTTT. Protein: CASSVLAGASGTDTQYF.

The genes are TRBV5-4 and TRBJ2-5, with a tentative D call TRBD2 (6 bases). Between the trimmed V and J ends, which lost 0 bases and 6 bases, there was a span of 15 bases. The germline V gene has CDR1 SGHNT and CDR2 YYREEE (reference sequence). The CDR3 has 15 residues. The CDR3 coding sequence is TGTGCCAGCAGCTTGGGCGGGGCAGTAGAGAAGACCCAGTACTTC. Its protein is CASSLGGAVEKTQYF.

V gene TRBV4-1 combines with J gene TRBJ1-4; D call uncertain. The CDR3 runs to 15 residues. Germline values: CDR1 MGHRA, CDR2 YSYEKL. V lost 0 bases, J lost 0 bases, and 5 bases lay in between. CDR3 DNA: TGCGCCAGCAGCCAAGATCAGACAACTAATGAAAAACTGTTTTTT. Encoded protein: CASSQDQTTNEKLFF.

The chain combines TRBV6-5 with TRBJ2-2; D unresolved. Trimming left V 6 bases short and J 7 bases short, with 9 bases between. Germline V gene lookup returns CDR1 MNHEY and CDR2 SVGAGI. CDR3 length: 12 amino acids. This chain's CDR3 is CASSLPYGELFF. The CDR3 region has the DNA TGTGCCAGCAGCCTCCCTTACGGGGAGCTGTTTTTT.

This rearrangement joins TRBV30 to TRBJ2-1, with 13 bases that match TRBD2. Germline-derived CDR1 and CDR2 are GTSNPN and SVGIG (reference sequence). Unmatched junction bases numbered 8, after V lost 2 bases and J lost 4 bases. There are 17 residues in the CDR3. Here the CDR3 reads CAWSRTGTSGTYNEQFF. As DNA, the CDR3 is TGTGCCTGGAGTCGCACCGGGACTAGCGGGACATACAATGAGCAGTTCTTC.

The chain is built from TRBV11-1 and TRBJ2-1; D possibly corresponds to TRBD2 (7 bases). Germline CDR1 is SGHAT and CDR2 is FQDESV (reference sequence). Trimming left V 5 bases short and J 9 bases short, with 26 bases between. This CDR3 spans 17 amino acids. CDR3 sequence: CASSLRDTWTSGVEQFF. The CDR3, as DNA: TGTGCCAGCAGCCTCCGGGACACTTGGACCAGCGGGGTTGAGCAGTTCTTC.

The J gene is TRBJ2-1, the V gene TRBV5-4, with TRBD1 matching over 9 bases. This CDR3 comprises 16 residues. Trimming removed 0 bases from V and 5 bases from J; junction bases left unmatched: 6. Germline values: CDR1 SGHNT, CDR2 YYREEE (reference sequence). The CDR3 DNA is TGTGCCAGCAGCTTGGTGGACAGGGGCCCAAACAATGAGCAGTTCTTC. Residues: CASSLVDRGPNNEQFF.

The gene calls are TRBV27 and TRBJ1-5; D might be TRBD1 (6 bases). The CDR3 is 15 amino acids. Germline lookup yields CDR1 MNHEY and CDR2 SMNVEV (reference sequence). V dropped 2 bases and J dropped 4 bases, with 12 bases sitting between them. In DNA form, the CDR3 reads TGTGCCAGCAGTTTAACAGGGAGGGGGAATCAGCCCCAGCATTTT. It yields the protein CASSLTGRGNQPQHF.

The chain carries TRBV2 and TRBJ1-1; no clear D gene. The CDR3 runs 14 residues. Trimming took off 9 bases at V and 6 bases at J, with 20 bases between the two ends. The germline gives CDR1 SNHLY, CDR2 FYNNEI. The CDR3 sequence is CASTEGSSSAEAFF. The CDR3 bases are TGTGCCAGTACAGAAGGCAGCTCTAGCGCTGAAGCTTTCTTT.

The chain combines TRBV10-2 with TRBJ2-5, with D hard to call. The germline CDR1 and CDR2 sequences are WSHSY and SAAADI. The CDR3 totals 13 residues. Deletions cut 0 bases from V and 2 bases from J, with 4 bases between. This CDR3 is CASSESPQETQYF. In DNA, the CDR3 is TGCGCCAGCAGTGAGTCTCCGCAAGAGACCCAGTACTTC.

The chain employs TRBV2 and TRBJ2-3; D gene uncertain. Between the trimmed V and J ends, which lost 5 bases and 7 bases, there was a span of 10 bases. Germline-derived CDR1 and CDR2 are SNHLY and FYNNEI. The CDR3 has 12 amino acids. The CDR3 loop is CASSTSLYTQYF. As DNA, the CDR3 is TGTGCCAGCAGTACTTCCCTATATACGCAGTATTTT.

V and J are TRBV7-9 and TRBJ2-1; D ambiguous. The CDR3 covers 12 residues. The V and J ends lost 2 bases and 6 bases respectively, with 5 bases between them. The V gene's germline CDR1 is SEHNR and CDR2 FQNEAQ (reference sequence). The CDR3 protein is CASSLSGNEQFF. Written as DNA, the CDR3 is TGTGCCAGCAGCTTATCAGGCAATGAGCAGTTCTTC. Based on the CDR3 plus reference TRBV7-9 and TRBJ2-1, the full variable domain is DTGVSQNPRHKITKRGQNVTFRCDPISEHNRLYWYRQTLGQGPEFLTYFQNEAQLEKSRLLSDRFSAERPKGSFSTLEIQRTEQGDSAMYLCASSLSGNEQFFGPGTRLTVL.

The rearrangement links TRBV29-1 to TRBJ2-3, with D hard to call. V lost 4 bases and J lost 0, with 8 bases in between. Per germline, CDR1 SQVTM and CDR2 ANQGSEA. The CDR3 spans 13 residues. Here the CDR3 DNA reads TGCAGCGTTGGTAAGGAGAGCACAGATACGCAGTATTTT. Its translation is CSVGKESTDTQYF.

V is TRBV27 and J is TRBJ1-2; D may be TRBD1 (5 bases). Trimming pared 6 bases from V and 4 bases from J, leaving 21 bases between. This CDR3 has 16 residues. Germline V gene data show CDR1 as MNHEY and CDR2 as SMNVEV (reference sequence). CDR3 sequence reads: CASSRGRALGGYGYTF. The DNA of the CDR3 is TGTGCCAGCAGCCGGGGCCGGGCGCTCGGGGGCTATGGCTACACCTTC.

The chain recombines TRBV27 with TRBJ2-5, with D possibly TRBD2 on 5 matching bases. Germline V CDR1 and CDR2: MNHEY, SMNVEV (reference sequence). V lost 2 bases to trimming and J lost 5 bases, with 21 bases between them. The CDR3 consists of 17 residues. CDR3 bases: TGTGCCAGCAGTTTAAGCGGAGACCCCGGAATGGGGGAGACCCAGTACTTC. It encodes CASSLSGDPGMGETQYF.

The rearrangement joins TRBV6-5 to TRBJ2-5; 7 positions match TRBD2. This CDR3 has 13 amino acids. The V gene's germline CDR1 is MNHEY and CDR2 SVGAGI. Trimming at V came to 10 bases and at J to 2 bases, leaving 7 bases not matched to a gene. CDR3 coding DNA: TGTGCCACACGAGCGGGGCTACAAGAGACCCAGTACTTC. This sequence encodes CATRAGLQETQYF.

The chain combines TRBV13 with TRBJ1-5, with a weak D call TRBD1 (5 bases). The V gene lost 1 base and the J gene lost 2 bases, with 9 bases spanning the gap. The CDR3 is 15 residues long. Germline V gives CDR1 PRHDT, CDR2 FYEKMQ (reference sequence). In nucleotides, the CDR3 is TGTGCCAGCAGCTTAGCGTCCAGGGGCAATCAGCCCCAGCATTTT. Translation gives CASSLASRGNQPQHF.

The chain links TRBV27 to TRBJ2-4; 7 bases fit TRBD2. Germline loops: CDR1 MNHEY, CDR2 SMNVEV (reference sequence). V was clipped by 5 bases and J by 1 base; unmatched bases: 8. This CDR3 spans 16 amino acids. The CDR3: CASSPITSDAKNIQYF. The CDR3 nucleotides read TGTGCCAGCAGTCCGATCACTAGCGACGCCAAAAACATTCAGTACTTC.

V is TRBV2 and J is TRBJ1-5; perhaps TRBD1 as D (5 bases). Germline V gives CDR1 SNHLY, CDR2 FYNNEI. This CDR3 is 16 amino acids long. Trimming took 5 bases from V and 5 from J, leaving 19 bases between them. The DNA for the CDR3 is TGTGCCAGCAGTCCCCGGGCAGGCTCGGGGGATCAGCCCCAGCATTTT. Translating it yields CASSPRAGSGDQPQHF.

This clone was picked up one time. The rearrangement links TRBV6-1 to TRBJ2-7; D may be TRBD1 (6 bases). Trimming removed 4 bases from V and 2 bases from J, with 9 bases in between. The CDR3 sequence is 13 residues long. Per the germline V gene, CDR1 is MNHNS and CDR2 is SASEGT. Here the CDR3 reads CASSVGTTYEQYF. CDR3 in DNA: TGTGCCAGCAGTGTCGGGACAACCTACGAGCAGTACTTC.

The chain joins TRBV19 to TRBJ2-1; 10 bases match TRBD2. Germline loops: CDR1 LNHDA, CDR2 SQIVND (reference sequence). V was clipped by 5 bases and J by 1 base; unmatched bases: 11. The CDR3 sequence is 18 residues long. CDR3 coding DNA: TGTGCCAGTAGTGGTCGGCTAGCGGGAGTGCAATCCTACAATGAGCAGTTCTTC. It specifies CASSGRLAGVQSYNEQFF.

CDR3 nucleotides: TGTGCCAGCAGCTTAGACTCCCCGAAGGAAAAACTGTTTTTT. It specifies CASSLDSPKEKLFF. V and J are TRBV7-9 and TRBJ1-4; no firm D call. Germline CDR1 reads SEHNR; CDR2 reads FQNEAQ (reference sequence). The CDR3 loop spans 14 amino acids. The V end was cut by 1 base, the J end by 8 bases, with 11 bases between. Full variable domain (missing parts from reference TRBV7-9 and TRBJ1-4): DTGVSQNPRHKITKRGQNVTFRCDPISEHNRLYWYRQTLGQGPEFLTYFQNEAQLEKSRLLSDRFSAERPKGSFSTLEIQRTEQGDSAMYLCASSLDSPKEKLFFGSGTQLSVL.

This clone was counted only a few times. Here the CDR3 reads CASSSGQVGNQPQHF. The CDR3 DNA follows: TGTGCCAGCAGCTCTGGACAGGTTGGCAATCAGCCCCAGCATTTT. The genes are TRBV7-9 and TRBJ1-5; 7 bases fit TRBD1. V lost 4 bases to trimming and J lost 2 bases; unmatched junction nucleotides: 5. The CDR3 spans 15 residues. Germline V gene sequence: CDR1 SEHNR, CDR2 FQNEAQ (reference sequence).